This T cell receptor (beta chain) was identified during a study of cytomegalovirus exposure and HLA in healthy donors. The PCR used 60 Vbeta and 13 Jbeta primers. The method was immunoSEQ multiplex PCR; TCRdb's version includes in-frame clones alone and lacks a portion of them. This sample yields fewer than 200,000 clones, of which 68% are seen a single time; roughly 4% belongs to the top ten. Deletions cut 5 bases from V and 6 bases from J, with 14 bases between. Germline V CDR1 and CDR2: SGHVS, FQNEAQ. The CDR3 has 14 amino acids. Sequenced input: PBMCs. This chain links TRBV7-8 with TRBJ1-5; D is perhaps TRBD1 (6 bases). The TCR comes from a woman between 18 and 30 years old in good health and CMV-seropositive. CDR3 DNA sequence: TGTGCCAGCAGCCTAGAGGCAGGGGCTCAGCCCCAGCATTTT. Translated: CASSLEAGAQPQHF.